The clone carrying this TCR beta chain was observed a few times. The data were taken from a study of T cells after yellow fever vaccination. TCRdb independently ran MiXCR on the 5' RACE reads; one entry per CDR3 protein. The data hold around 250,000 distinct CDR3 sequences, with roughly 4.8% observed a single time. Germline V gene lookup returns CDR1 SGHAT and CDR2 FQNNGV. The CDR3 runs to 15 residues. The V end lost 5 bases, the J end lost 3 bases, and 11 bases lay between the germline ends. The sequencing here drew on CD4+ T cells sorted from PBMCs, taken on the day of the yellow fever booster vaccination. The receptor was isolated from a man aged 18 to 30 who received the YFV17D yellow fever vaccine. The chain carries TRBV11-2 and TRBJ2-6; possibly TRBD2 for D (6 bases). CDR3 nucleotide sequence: TGTGCCAGCAGCCTGCGGAGGGATGGGGCCAACGTCCTGACTTTC. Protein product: CASSLRRDGANVLTF.